This T cell receptor (beta chain) was profiled in a study of shared clonotypes between healthy human individuals. Study-wide results and caveats: The genetic and exposure-history diversity represented was limited by few donors.

Memory CD4+ cells were the fraction left after CD45RA+ naive selection. A note on this clone: Its specificity is unknown.

Several immunoSEQ 96-well plates shared each subset's DNA, each plate a replicate. The repertoire was sequenced with immunoSEQ multiplex PCR; TCRdb's copy has only in-frame clones and lacks some. The sample shows some 2,500,000 clones, 93% of them seen only once. The clonotype originates from a man aged 18 to 29 in good health. Some clones in this sample may be carry-over from other donors' samples. Sequenced input: naive CD4+ T cells from PBMCs. Subset described: CD45RA+ positively selected.

The CDR3 DNA reads as TGTGCCAGCAGCCCACGGACGGGGGCGGTAGTTCTTCATGAGCAGTTCTTC. Translated, it gives CASSPRTGAVVLHEQFF. The J gene is TRBJ2-1, the V gene TRBV9, with D perhaps being TRBD1 or TRBD2 (6 bases each). The V and J ends lost 4 bases and 8 bases respectively, with 25 bases between them. Germline V lookup: CDR1 SGDLS, CDR2 YYNGEE. The CDR3 contains 17 residues.